Shown below are 26 T cell receptor beta chains from a single sample sequenced in a study of T cell changes during pregnancy in multiple sclerosis. Using immunoSEQ multiplex PCR, the repertoire was profiled, and TCRdb retains in-frame clones only, with some absent. In the table there are 40,000 to 60,000 clones, roughly 90% of which are singletons. Specimen: peripheral blood, collected in the first trimester of pregnancy. Receptor source: a female donor in good health, enrolled as a control in a pregnancy study.

This sequence joins TRBV7-2 and TRBJ2-5; no firm D call. V gave up 0 bases and J gave up 2 bases, with 4 bases separating them. Per the germline V gene, CDR1 is SGHTA and CDR2 is FQGNSA. The CDR3 totals 13 residues. CDR3: CASSLAQQETQYF. CDR3 sequence (DNA): TGTGCCAGCAGCTTAGCCCAACAAGAGACCCAGTACTTC.

The chain links TRBV5-8 to TRBJ1-5; 9 bases are shared with TRBD1. The V segment lost 3 bases and the J segment 6 bases; nucleotides outside the gene matches: 4. From germline, CDR1 is SGHTS and CDR2 YDEGEE. The CDR3 runs 14 residues. The CDR3 bases are TGTGCCAGCAGCTCACAGGGGGCTGGTCAGCCCCAGCATTTT. Amino acids: CASSSQGAGQPQHF.

This rearrangement joins TRBV11-2 to TRBJ2-1, with TRBD2 matching over 7 bases. The germline gives CDR1 SGHAT, CDR2 FQNNGV. CDR3 length: 16 amino acids. With V trimmed by 1 base and J by 3 bases, 6 bases remained unmatched. The CDR3 bases are TGTGCCAGCAGCTTAGCCCCAGCGGGATACTACAATGAGCAGTTCTTC. Amino acid sequence: CASSLAPAGYYNEQFF.

This chain joins TRBV5-1 and TRBJ2-3; D remains unclear. Trimming took off 6 bases at V and 0 bases at J, with 8 bases between the two ends. Germline V gives CDR1 SGHRS, CDR2 YFSETQ. This CDR3 is built from 13 residues. CDR3 DNA: TGCGCCAGCACCCTCAGGAGCACAGATACGCAGTATTTT. This codes for CASTLRSTDTQYF.

The chain couples TRBV28 to TRBJ2-3; 8 bases match TRBD1. CDR1 is MDHEN, CDR2 SYDVKM, per germline. CDR3 size: 15 residues. V trimming: 2 bases; J trimming: 5 bases; junction bases outside the gene matches: 6. The CDR3 protein is CASSLVQGAGDTQYF. In DNA form, the CDR3 reads TGTGCCAGCAGTTTAGTTCAGGGGGCGGGAGATACGCAGTATTTT.

This clone is a singleton in its sample. The V call is TRBV27, the J call TRBJ2-1; 8 bases are shared with TRBD1. The germline gives CDR1 MNHEY, CDR2 SMNVEV (reference sequence). The V and J ends lost 4 bases and 10 bases, in that order; junction bases with no gene match: 6. The CDR3 has 13 amino acids. CDR3 sequence: CASSSTQGDEQFF. In DNA, the CDR3 is TGTGCCAGCAGTTCCACACAGGGGGACGAGCAGTTCTTC.

The chain uses TRBV4-2 and TRBJ2-3; D gene unclear. V was clipped by 1 base and J by 2 bases, with 4 bases between them. CDR3 length: 13 amino acids. Per the germline V gene, CDR1 is LGHNA and CDR2 is YNFKEQ. CDR3 nucleotide sequence: TGTGCCAGCAGCCAAGTGGCCACAGATACGCAGTATTTT. This translates into CASSQVATDTQYF.

This chain connects TRBV30 to TRBJ1-2; no clear D gene. In germline, CDR1 is GTSNPN, CDR2 SVGIG (reference sequence). CDR3 length equals 14 residues. V was trimmed by 4 bases and J by 8 bases, leaving 20 bases between them. For the CDR3, the DNA is TGTGCCTGGACCCGGCTCCAGGCTACTGTGGGCTACACCTTC. Its translation is CAWTRLQATVGYTF.

The chain links TRBV30 to TRBJ1-4, with 8 bases identical to TRBD1. Germline V gene data show CDR1 as GTSNPN and CDR2 as SVGIG (reference sequence). The CDR3 consists of 12 residues. The junction had 6 bases not matched to a gene; V was cut back by 7 bases and J by 8 bases. CDR3 nucleotide sequence: TGTGCCTTTGACAGGGGAAACGAAAAACTGTTTTTT. It is translated as CAFDRGNEKLFF.

Remarks on this clone: Relative to the germline gene, one junction end is altered; a read error may explain this. The V gene is TRBV27, the J gene TRBJ2-3, with a tentative D call TRBD2 (5 bases). Germline lookup yields CDR1 MNHEY and CDR2 SMNVEV (reference sequence). The CDR3 is made up of 14 amino acids. CDR3 sequence: CASSSSSSTDAQYF. CDR3 sequence (DNA): TGTGCCAGCAGTTCCTCCTCTAGCACAGATGCGCAGTATTTT.

This clone has just a few counts. The chain is built from TRBV28 and TRBJ1-1; possible D gene TRBD1, 6 bases. The germline V gene has CDR1 MDHEN and CDR2 SYDVKM. The CDR3 covers 15 residues. V lost 7 bases, J lost 1 base, and 16 bases lay in between. The CDR3 DNA follows: TGTGCCAGCACGCCTCCGGGACAAGCGAACACTGAAGCTTTCTTT. Protein product: CASTPPGQANTEAFF.

The rearrangement uses TRBV28 and TRBJ2-5; the match to TRBD2 covers 7 bases. Germline-derived CDR1 and CDR2 are MDHEN and SYDVKM. Losses at the gene ends were 8 bases for V and 2 bases for J; bases not matched to a gene: 17. CDR3 length equals 17 residues. CDR3 protein: CASSAAWLAAAQETQYF. CDR3 DNA sequence: TGTGCCAGCTCCGCCGCGTGGCTAGCGGCCGCTCAAGAGACCCAGTACTTC.

The CDR3 spells CASSPGTGTSGYTF. The DNA of the CDR3 is TGCGCCAGCAGCCCCGGGACAGGGACCTCGGGCTACACCTTC. The V call is TRBV5-1, the J call TRBJ1-2; the match to TRBD1 covers 9 bases. The length of the CDR3 is 14 residues. CDR1 is SGHRS, CDR2 YFSETQ, per germline. The V segment lost 4 bases and the J segment 8 bases; nucleotides outside the gene matches: 9.

V gene TRBV5-8 combines with J gene TRBJ2-7; 8 bases map to TRBD1. This CDR3 comprises 14 residues. V lost 4 bases and J lost 5; bases outside the gene matches: 8. In germline, CDR1 is SGHTS, CDR2 YDEGEE. The CDR3 region is CASSPGQGFDEQYF. CDR3 sequence (DNA): TGTGCCAGCAGCCCCGGACAGGGTTTTGACGAGCAGTACTTC. Together with reference TRBV5-8 and TRBJ2-7, the CDR3 gives the full variable domain: EAGVTQSPTHLIKTRGQQATLRCSPISGHTSVYWYQQALGLGLQFLLWYDEGEERNRGNFPPRFSGRQFPNYSSELNVNALELEDSALYLCASSPGQGFDEQYFGPGTRLTVT.

V and J are TRBV30 and TRBJ1-2; 11 bases align to TRBD1. This CDR3 comprises 13 residues. With 6 bases clipped from V and 6 bases from J, the junction kept 6 bases outside the gene matches. In germline, CDR1 is GTSNPN, CDR2 SVGIG (reference sequence). In nucleotides, the CDR3 is TGTGCCTGCTTGGGACAGGGGGAAAATGGCTACACCTTC. It translates to CACLGQGENGYTF.

The chain joins TRBV6-1 to TRBJ1-1; D not resolved. The CDR3 loop spans 14 amino acids. The germline V and J ends were trimmed by 6 bases and 3 bases, with 14 bases remaining between them. CDR1 MNHNS and CDR2 SASEGT come from the germline V gene. The CDR3 DNA sequence: TGTGCCAGCAGGGGCAGAGAATACGACACTGAAGCTTTCTTT. Its translation is CASRGREYDTEAFF.

This clone has only one observation. The CDR3 region is CASTKNSRQGEYTF. The CDR3 DNA reads as TGTGCCAGCACCAAAAACTCGCGACAGGGCGAGTACACCTTC. V usage is TRBV7-9 and J usage is TRBJ1-2, with TRBD1 matching over 7 bases. From germline, CDR1 is SEHNR and CDR2 FQNEAQ (reference sequence). The V segment lost 7 bases and the J segment 11 bases; nucleotides outside the gene matches: 16. The CDR3 is made up of 14 amino acids.

The rearrangement joins TRBV19 to TRBJ2-1; TRBD2 aligns across 7 bases. Trimming at V came to 7 bases and at J to 9 bases, leaving 9 bases not matched to a gene. The germline gives CDR1 LNHDA, CDR2 SQIVND (reference sequence). The CDR3 has 13 residues. The CDR3 DNA is TGTGCCAGTAATCCGGGGGGATACGGTGAGCAGTTCTTC. Protein product: CASNPGGYGEQFF.

This chain joins TRBV27 and TRBJ2-7; 11 bases agree with TRBD1. The CDR3 extends over 14 amino acids. V lost 4 bases to trimming and J lost 3 bases; unmatched junction nucleotides: 2. Germline V lookup: CDR1 MNHEY, CDR2 SMNVEV (reference sequence). The CDR3 is CASSWDRGNYEQYF. The CDR3 coding sequence is TGTGCCAGCAGTTGGGACAGGGGGAACTACGAGCAGTACTTC.

The chain links TRBV4-2 to TRBJ1-4, with D unresolved. Germline V gene lookup returns CDR1 LGHNA and CDR2 YNFKEQ. Trimming removed 4 bases at V and 0 bases at J, with 6 bases between. The CDR3 is 14 amino acids. The CDR3 loop is CASSLLATNEKLFF. As DNA, the CDR3 is TGTGCCAGCAGCCTCCTTGCAACTAATGAAAAACTGTTTTTT.

V gene TRBV18 combines with J gene TRBJ1-1; D is unclear. V shed 1 base and J shed 6 bases, with 9 bases lying between them. The CDR3 consists of 13 residues. Germline V CDR1 and CDR2: KGHSH, LQKENI. The CDR3 is CASSPREEAEAFF. The CDR3, as DNA: TGTGCCAGCTCACCACGCGAGGAAGCTGAAGCTTTCTTT.

The CDR3 DNA reads as TGTGCCAGCAGCTTGGCCCTACGGACTAGCGGGGGGCTAATACTAGATACGCAGTATTTT. This gives the protein CASSLALRTSGGLILDTQYF. The chain joins TRBV5-4 to TRBJ2-3; 14 bases line up with TRBD2. J lost 5 bases, V lost 0 bases, and 14 bases had no gene match. Per germline, CDR1 SGHNT and CDR2 YYREEE (reference sequence). The CDR3 length is 20 residues.

This clone was seen once. The V call is TRBV2, the J call TRBJ1-1; 12 bases are a match to TRBD1. Germline lookup yields CDR1 SNHLY and CDR2 FYNNEI. There are 15 residues in the CDR3. Unmatched junction bases numbered 5, after V lost 5 bases and J lost 4 bases. This chain's CDR3 is CASSRRDRGRTEAFF. The CDR3 region has the DNA TGTGCCAGCAGTCGCCGGGACAGGGGGCGCACTGAAGCTTTCTTT.

This clone is a singleton in its sample. V gene TRBV10-3 combines with J gene TRBJ2-3; D ambiguous. Germline assignment: CDR1 ENHRY and CDR2 SYGVKD. Trimming shortened V by 0 bases and J by 1 base, and 8 bases separated the two germline ends. CDR3 length: 15 amino acids. CDR3 bases: TGTGCCATCAGTGAGTCGACACAGCGCACAGATACGCAGTATTTT. Amino acid sequence: CAISESTQRTDTQYF.

This clone was observed a single time. This sequence joins TRBV9 and TRBJ2-5; D is possibly TRBD1 (7 bases). The CDR3 has 15 residues. Germline values: CDR1 SGDLS, CDR2 YYNGEE. V lost 3 bases to trimming and J lost 3 bases, with 15 bases between them. CDR3 sequence: CASSAGGDRKETQYF. Written as DNA, the CDR3 is TGTGCCAGCAGCGCGGGCGGGGACAGAAAAGAGACCCAGTACTTC.

The chain carries TRBV7-9 and TRBJ2-3; 9 bases match TRBD2. Germline V lookup: CDR1 SEHNR, CDR2 FQNEAQ (reference sequence). The CDR3 sequence is 18 residues long. V lost 0 bases, J lost 2 bases, and 9 bases stayed unmatched. CDR3: CASSLARASGISTDTQYF. The CDR3 region has the DNA TGTGCCAGCAGCTTAGCGCGCGCTAGCGGGATTTCCACAGATACGCAGTATTTT.